This is a list of T cell receptor beta chains from one sample in a study of blood T cells in healthy people across ages. TCRdb re-derived calls from the 5' RACE reads in MiXCR, one entry per CDR3 protein. The data contain fewer than 2,000,000 distinct CDR3 sequences, about two fifths of them singletons. Sequenced input: blood. Receptors were obtained from a human donor in good health. Each CDR3 is given with its conserved first and last residue. D genes are given only for firm matches. Size tells how often a clone was seen (once, few, many) or the class of an expanded clone, and some rows leave it out.

d_call,clone_size,j_call,v_call,cdr3_aa,cdr3_nt
.,.,TRBJ2-7,TRBV11-3,CASSFEASEQYF,TGTGCCAGCAGCTTTGAGGCCAGCGAGCAGTACTTC
TRBD2,.,TRBJ2-5,TRBV6-6,CASSFYSGGNTQETQYF,TGTGCCAGCAGTTTCTATAGCGGGGGAAATACTCAAGAGACCCAGTACTTC
TRBD2,.,TRBJ2-5,TRBV12-3/TRBV12-4,CASSFSSGVSQETQYF,TGTGCCAGCAGTTTTTCTAGCGGGGTCTCTCAAGAGACCCAGTACTTC
.,.,TRBJ2-1,TRBV13,CASSHQQGPNEQFF,TGTGCCAGCAGCCACCAACAGGGTCCCAATGAGCAGTTCTTC
.,.,TRBJ1-2,TRBV7-2,CASRDRQNYGYTF,TGTGCCAGCAGAGACAGGCAAAACTATGGCTACACCTTC
TRBD1,.,TRBJ1-4,TRBV28,CASSYQFGQGLEKLFF,TGTGCCAGCAGTTACCAGTTCGGACAGGGACTCGAAAAACTGTTTTTT
.,.,TRBJ2-3,TRBV20-1,CSARDPRGGGTGTQYF,TGCAGTGCTAGAGACCCTAGGGGCGGGGGCACAGGTACGCAGTATTTT
TRBD2,.,TRBJ2-1,TRBV20-1,CSARVAGAGLYNEQFF,TGCAGTGCTAGGGTAGCGGGGGCTGGTTTGTACAATGAGCAGTTCTTC
.,few,TRBJ1-2,TRBV7-8,CASSPLGGARLKGYTF,TGTGCCAGCAGCCCCCTCGGAGGGGCCAGGCTTAAGGGCTACACCTTC
.,.,TRBJ1-2,TRBV9,CASSPIIGGDTGYGYTF,TGTGCCAGCAGCCCAATCATTGGGGGGGACACCGGCTATGGCTACACCTTC
.,.,TRBJ1-2,TRBV29-1,CSAMGQDYGYTF,TGCAGCGCAATGGGACAAGACTATGGCTACACCTTC
.,once,TRBJ1-1,TRBV29-1,CSIEAGAAFF,TGCAGCATTGAGGCCGGGGCCGCTTTCTTT
TRBD1,.,TRBJ1-3,TRBV7-2,CASSTGTVGNTVYF,TGTGCCAGCAGCACCGGGACAGTTGGAAACACCGTATATTTT
.,few,TRBJ2-7,TRBV27,CASSLDWTPRAYEQYF,TGTGCCAGCAGTTTAGACTGGACACCCAGGGCCTACGAGCAGTACTTC
.,.,TRBJ1-1,TRBV10-3,CAISGGANTEAFF,TGTGCCATCAGTGGGGGCGCGAACACTGAAGCTTTCTTT
.,.,TRBJ1-6,TRBV7-2,CASSSRPGDSPLHF,TGTGCCAGCAGCTCGAGACCGGGGGATTCACCCCTCCACTTT
.,.,TRBJ1-1,TRBV21-1,CASSKYRRDTEAFF,TGTGCCAGCAGCAAATATAGGAGGGACACTGAAGCTTTCTTT
.,.,TRBJ2-5,TRBV12-5,CASGLPGWRETQYF,TGTGCTAGTGGTTTGCCAGGGTGGAGGGAGACCCAGTACTTC
.,once,TRBJ2-1,TRBV7-9,CTSSLDGWTVEFF,TGTACCAGCAGCTTAGACGGCTGGACAGTCGAGTTCTTC
.,few,TRBJ2-7,TRBV18,CASSPPAENYEQYF,TGTGCCAGCTCACCACCGGCGGAGAACTACGAGCAGTACTTC